The 9 T cell receptor beta chains presented below share a single source sample, sequenced in a study of blood T cell repertoires in COVID-19. Sequencing was performed with immunoSEQ multiplex PCR; in TCRdb, only in-frame clones are kept and a portion is missing. This sample yields about 100,000 clones, of which around nine tenths are seen a single time; 1.7% belongs to the top ten. The sequenced material came from peripheral blood. Receptor source: a man older than 75 with acute or convalescent COVID-19.

The genes are TRBV28 and TRBJ1-6; D might be TRBD1 (5 bases). V lost 5 bases, J lost 1 base, and 21 bases lay in between. The CDR3 is 19 amino acids. CDR1 and CDR2 from the germline V gene are MDHEN and SYDVKM. The CDR3 protein is CASSLPRGGIRSYNSPLHF. In DNA, the CDR3 is TGTGCCAGCAGTCTACCCCGCGGGGGGATACGGTCCTATAATTCACCCCTCCACTTT.

CDR3 amino acids: CATRDRGIGNTEAFF. The CDR3 coding sequence is TGTGCCACCAGAGACAGGGGAATTGGGAACACTGAAGCTTTCTTT. The J gene is TRBJ1-1, the V gene TRBV19; 8 nucleotides agree with TRBD1. V dropped 10 bases and J dropped 1; count of bases not matched to a gene: 11. The CDR3 has 15 residues. CDR1 and CDR2 from the germline V gene are LNHDA and SQIVND (reference sequence).

The chain links TRBV9 to TRBJ2-1; D is possibly TRBD2 (6 bases). Trimming cost V 5 bases and J 5 bases, with 14 bases left between them. The CDR3 covers 14 residues. CDR1 and CDR2 (germline): SGDLS, YYNGEE. The CDR3: CASSRDSGDNEQFF. The CDR3 DNA sequence: TGTGCCAGCAGTCGGGATTCGGGGGACAATGAGCAGTTCTTC.

The chain links TRBV5-1 to TRBJ1-1; D ambiguous. In germline, CDR1 is SGHRS, CDR2 YFSETQ. V was shortened by 1 base and J by 3 bases, with 10 bases between the two germline ends. The CDR3 has 14 amino acids. Here the CDR3 reads CASSLSGSHTEAFF. Written as DNA, the CDR3 is TGCGCCAGCAGCTTGTCGGGGAGCCACACTGAAGCTTTCTTT.

V is TRBV15 and J is TRBJ2-3; 8 bases fit TRBD2. Unmatched junction bases numbered 5, after V lost 4 bases and J lost 2 bases. Germline CDR1 is LNHNV and CDR2 is YYDKDF (reference sequence). The CDR3 spans 15 residues. Here the CDR3 reads CATSNLAGYTDTQYF. As DNA, the CDR3 is TGTGCCACCAGCAACTTAGCGGGATACACAGATACGCAGTATTTT.

V gene TRBV6-6 combines with J gene TRBJ2-1, with 8 bases fitting TRBD2. V trimming: 5 bases; J trimming: 6 bases; junction bases outside the gene matches: 3. Germline V CDR1 and CDR2: MNHNY, SVGAGI (reference sequence). The CDR3 loop spans 13 amino acids. CDR3 DNA sequence: TGTGCCAGCAGTGGGACTAGACCCAATGAGCAGTTCTTC. As protein: CASSGTRPNEQFF.

The chain is built from TRBV9 and TRBJ1-4, with D unresolved. The CDR3 is 13 amino acids. Germline CDR1 reads SGDLS; CDR2 reads YYNGEE. The V gene lost 4 bases and the J gene lost 5 bases, with 9 bases spanning the gap. The CDR3, as DNA: TGTGCCAGCAGCCCCCCCGGGAATGAAAAACTGTTTTTT. Translated, it gives CASSPPGNEKLFF.

This rearrangement joins TRBV11-2 to TRBJ2-2, with TRBD2 identical over 8 bases. V lost 2 bases, J lost 4 bases, and 3 bases stayed unmatched. This CDR3 has 15 residues. The germline V gene encodes CDR1 SGHAT and CDR2 FQNNGV. CDR3 in amino acids: CASSLSGRGTGELFF. CDR3 sequence (DNA): TGTGCCAGCAGCTTAAGCGGGAGAGGCACCGGGGAGCTGTTTTTT. Drawing the rest from reference TRBV11-2 and TRBJ2-2, the complete variable domain is EAGVAQSPRYKIIEKRQSVAFWCNPISGHATLYWYQQILGQGPKLLIQFQNNGVVDDSQLPKDRFSAERLKGVDSTLKIQPAKLEDSAVYLCASSLSGRGTGELFFGEGSRLTVL.

The chain employs TRBV7-3 and TRBJ2-7, with TRBD2 matching over 7 bases. Germline values: CDR1 SGHTA, CDR2 FQGTGA. Germline trimming cut 2 bases from V and 6 bases from J; bases unmatched to any gene: 7. The CDR3 runs to 14 residues. The CDR3 sequence: CASSLGGSQGEQYF. The CDR3 DNA reads as TGTGCCAGCAGCTTAGGCGGGAGTCAGGGCGAGCAGTACTTC.